This T cell receptor beta chain was obtained from a study of T cells in Graves' hyperthyroidism and ophthalmopathy. Germline values: CDR1 DFQATT, CDR2 SNEGSKA (reference sequence). This CDR3 spans 15 amino acids. V lost 1 base, J lost 0 bases, and 10 bases lay in between. Study results and limitations: Most clonotypes expanded in the thyroid (above 0.001) were also present in blood. Progression to ophthalmopathy was predicted a median of roughly 6.8 months early.

TCR beta CDR3 regions were amplified from RNA. The HTBI primer set served for first-round RT-PCR of the TCR CDR3. Each CDR3 protein gets one entry after TCRdb re-called the multiplex PCR reads with MiXCR. The sample includes fewer than 400,000 distinct CDR3 sequences, approximately 16% of them seen just once. In this sample, this clonotype turned up many times. The antigen remains undetermined. Graves' hyperthyroidism showing no ophthalmopathy progression within 18 months was considered stable. The source of the PBMCs was around 10 ml of fresh peripheral blood. Specimen: blood. The clonotype originates from a man aged 30-40 years with Graves' hyperthyroidism. The chain combines TRBV20-1 with TRBJ2-1; possibly TRBD1 or TRBD2 for D (5 bases each). In nucleotides, the CDR3 is TGCAGTGCTAGAGGGGACCACAGCTCCTACAATGAGCAGTTCTTC. Translated: CSARGDHSSYNEQFF.